This T cell receptor (beta chain) was sequenced for a study of control samples from healthy donors and cancer patients. TCRdb keeps only in-frame clones here, not all; method: immunoSEQ multiplex PCR. Of 90,000 to 150,000 clones in the sample, 89% are singletons; the top ten hold approximately 39%. After removal of 7 bases from V and 7 bases from J, the junction contained 13 bases not matched to a gene. Germline V gene lookup returns CDR1 SGHTA and CDR2 FQGNSA. This CDR3 region has 15 residues. Sample: blood. The receptor comes from a man aged 45-60 years in good health. V usage is TRBV7-2 and J usage is TRBJ2-1; 7 nucleotides align to TRBD2. Here the CDR3 DNA reads TGTGCCAGCATCGAGACTAGCCTCACGGTTAATGAGCAGTTCTTC. The encoded protein is CASIETSLTVNEQFF.